One T cell receptor beta chain is described in this entry. Its target is not known. The data belong to a study of CD8 T cells in ankylosing spondylitis. In making TCR beta libraries, quantitative 5'-RACE with molecular barcodes was used. MiXCR, run by TCRdb on the 5' RACE reads, gives a single entry per CDR3 protein. The table lists under 850,000 distinct CDR3 sequences, about 20% of them singletons. Deletions cut 5 bases from V and 5 bases from J, with 12 bases between. CDR3 length equals 14 residues. The study, taken as a whole, reports: Reactive arthritis synovial fluid and blood were previously reported to contain some motif variants. Disease-linked clones were reportedly significantly enriched in matched ankylosing spondylitis synovial fluid. Seemingly distinctive of ankylosing spondylitis blood was a TCR beta motif formed by eight highly homologous variants. Peripheral blood held disease-linked clones only at relatively low frequency, and these were CD8+.

This sequence joins TRBV12-3 or TRBV12-4 and TRBJ1-4, with a tentative D call TRBD1 (5 bases). The TCR sequence derives from a male donor with ankylosing spondylitis. The sequenced material came from blood, either unsorted or a sorted T cell fraction (not recorded which). The CDR3 here is CASSRDVGNEKLFF. DNA of the CDR3: TGTGCCAGCAGTCGGGACGTAGGGAATGAAAAACTGTTTTTT.